Listed below are T cell receptor beta chains from one sample, sequenced in a study of PD-1 blockade in classical Hodgkin lymphoma. The repertoire was sequenced with immunoSEQ multiplex PCR; TCRdb's copy has only in-frame clones and lacks some. The top ten clones hold approximately 8% of a sample with about 64,000 clones, more than 80% of them seen once. The sequencing here drew on peripheral blood mononuclear cells (PBMCs), taken before the fourth cycle of nivolumab. The receptors come from a human donor with classical Hodgkin lymphoma. Both conserved end residues are trimmed from each CDR3.

TRBV29-1,SVEVAGGITDTQY
TRBV7-9,ASSLDRGQSF
TRBV5-4,ASSARTGVGYGYT
TRBV10-2,ASSDPSGGSDEQY
TRBV2,ASSPGTGSTDTQY
TRBV27,ASSFTGGAGTGELF
TRBV5-1,ASSPDRGHQY
TRBV6-1,ASRGQEDQPQH
TRBV7-3,ASSLRPGTGNSGANVLT
TRBV7-9,ASSLSAGTTTDTQY